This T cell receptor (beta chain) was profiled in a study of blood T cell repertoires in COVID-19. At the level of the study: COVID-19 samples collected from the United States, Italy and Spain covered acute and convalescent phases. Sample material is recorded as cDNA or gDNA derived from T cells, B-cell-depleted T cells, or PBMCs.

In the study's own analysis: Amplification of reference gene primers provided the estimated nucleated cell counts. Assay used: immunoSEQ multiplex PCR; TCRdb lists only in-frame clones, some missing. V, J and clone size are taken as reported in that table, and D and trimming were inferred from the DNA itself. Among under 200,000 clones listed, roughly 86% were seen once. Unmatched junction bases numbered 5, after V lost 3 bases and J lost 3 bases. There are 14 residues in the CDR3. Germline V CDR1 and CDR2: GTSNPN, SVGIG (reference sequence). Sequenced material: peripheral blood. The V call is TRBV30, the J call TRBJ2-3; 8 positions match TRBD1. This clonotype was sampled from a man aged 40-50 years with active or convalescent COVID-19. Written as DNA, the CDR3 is TGTGCCTGGAGCCCAGGGGGCTGGACAGATACGCAGTATTTT. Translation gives CAWSPGGWTDTQYF.